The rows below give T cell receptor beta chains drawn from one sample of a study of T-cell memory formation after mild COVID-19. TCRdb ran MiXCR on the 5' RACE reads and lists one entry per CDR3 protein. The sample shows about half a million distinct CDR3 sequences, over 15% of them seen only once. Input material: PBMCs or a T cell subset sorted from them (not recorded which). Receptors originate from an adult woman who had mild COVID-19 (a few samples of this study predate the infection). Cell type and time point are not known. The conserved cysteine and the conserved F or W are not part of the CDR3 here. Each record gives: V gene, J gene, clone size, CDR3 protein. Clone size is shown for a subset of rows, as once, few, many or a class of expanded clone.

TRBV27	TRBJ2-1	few	ASSLPGRSSYNEQF
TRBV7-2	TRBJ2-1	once	ASTRQSGNEQF
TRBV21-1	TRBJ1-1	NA	ASSKELGQGNTEAF
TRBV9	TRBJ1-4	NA	ASSSGSTNEKLF
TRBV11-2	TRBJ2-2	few	ASSTGTVGERELF
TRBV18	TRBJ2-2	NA	ASSPRHGVWGTGELF
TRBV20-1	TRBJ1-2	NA	SARVGNYGYT
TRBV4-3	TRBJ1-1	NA	ASSQLQGLNTEAF
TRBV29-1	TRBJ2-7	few	SVEVGTGSAYEQY
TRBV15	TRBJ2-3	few	ATSREGYRATDTQY
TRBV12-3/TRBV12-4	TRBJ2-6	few	ASSTRALGANVLT
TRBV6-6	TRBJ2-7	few	ASSLVSTGEQY
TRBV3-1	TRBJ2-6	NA	ASSQETVSGANVLT
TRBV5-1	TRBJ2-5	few	ASSIQGARETQY
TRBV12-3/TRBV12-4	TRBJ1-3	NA	ASSAASPLADTIY
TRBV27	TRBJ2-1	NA	ASSFLGGTSGMVEQF
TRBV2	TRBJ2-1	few	ASSEPQGWDEQF
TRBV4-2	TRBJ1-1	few	ASSQDSGPAEAF
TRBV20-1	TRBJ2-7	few	SARENRISYEQY
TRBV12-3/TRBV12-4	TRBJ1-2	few	ASSGGQGWHGYT
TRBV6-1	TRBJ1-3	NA	ASSEILTSSGNTIY
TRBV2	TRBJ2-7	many	ASRLTGRYEQY
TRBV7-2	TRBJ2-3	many	ASSRRRAGGIADTQY
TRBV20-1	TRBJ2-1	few	SAQTSGRPNNEQF
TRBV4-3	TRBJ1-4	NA	ASSHQTSENEKLF
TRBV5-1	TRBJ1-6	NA	ASSLWVQGSSPLH
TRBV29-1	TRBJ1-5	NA	SVEDPGGGDPKYSNQPQH
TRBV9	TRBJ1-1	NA	ASSPQGTEAF
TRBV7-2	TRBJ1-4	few	ASGPGLMGEKLF
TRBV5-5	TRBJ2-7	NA	ASSFRSRLSYEQY
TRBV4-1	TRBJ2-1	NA	AASWGMGNPDEQF
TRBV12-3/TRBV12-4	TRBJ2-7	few	ASSPKGPYEQY
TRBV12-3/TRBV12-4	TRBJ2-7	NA	ASSLWVGSSYEQY
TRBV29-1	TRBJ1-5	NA	STYRVQPQH
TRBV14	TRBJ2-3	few	ASSLGPYRTDTQY
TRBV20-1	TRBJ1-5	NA	SARSGGGSNQPQH
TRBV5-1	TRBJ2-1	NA	ASSPPERERHNEQF
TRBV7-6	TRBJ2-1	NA	ASSPYATGSGYNEQF
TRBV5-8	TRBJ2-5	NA	ASSHRTGGVETQY
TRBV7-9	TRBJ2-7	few	ASSSEIGTGASYEQY
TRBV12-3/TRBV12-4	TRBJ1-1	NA	ASNPGKGNTEAF
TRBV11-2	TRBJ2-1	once	ASSLESSGRWSYNEQF
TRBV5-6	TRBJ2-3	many	ASSTQSTDTQY
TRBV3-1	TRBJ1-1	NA	ASSPLTGREAF
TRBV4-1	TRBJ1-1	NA	ASSPRTVSSLDSHMNTEAF
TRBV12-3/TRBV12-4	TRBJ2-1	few	ASSPQQGNHEQF
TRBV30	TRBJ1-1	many	AWSVQLGTEAF
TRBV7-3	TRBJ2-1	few	ASRYGPDREDNEQF
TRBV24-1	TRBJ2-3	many	ATSGRGRTDTQY
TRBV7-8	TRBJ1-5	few	ASSPGQDLPQH
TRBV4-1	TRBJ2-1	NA	ASSQAWEASPF